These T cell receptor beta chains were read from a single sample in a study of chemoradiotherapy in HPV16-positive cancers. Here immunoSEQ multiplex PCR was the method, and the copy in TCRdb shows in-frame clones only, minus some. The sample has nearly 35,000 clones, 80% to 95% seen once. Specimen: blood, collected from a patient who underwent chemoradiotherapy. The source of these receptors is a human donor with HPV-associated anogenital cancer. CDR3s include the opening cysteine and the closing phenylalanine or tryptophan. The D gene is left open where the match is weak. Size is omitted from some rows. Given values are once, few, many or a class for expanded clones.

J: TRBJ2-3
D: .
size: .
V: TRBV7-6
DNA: TGTGCCAGCAGCTTCACAGATACGCAGTATTTT
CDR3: CASSFTDTQYF

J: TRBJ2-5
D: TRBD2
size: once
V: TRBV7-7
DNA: TGTGCCAGCAGCTGGGGGACTAGCGGTCACGGAGAGACCCAGTACTTC
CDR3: CASSWGTSGHGETQYF

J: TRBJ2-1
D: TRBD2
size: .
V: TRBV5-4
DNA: TGTGCCAGCATCCGGACTAGCGGGGGGTACAATGAGCAGTTCTTC
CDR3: CASIRTSGGYNEQFF

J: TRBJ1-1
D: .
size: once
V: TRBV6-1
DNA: TGTGCCAGCAAGTGGGTCGGAATGAACACTGAAGCTTTCTTT
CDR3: CASKWVGMNTEAFF

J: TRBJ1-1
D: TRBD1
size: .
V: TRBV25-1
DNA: TGTGCCAGCAGTGAATGGGGACAGATGAACACTGAAGCTTTCTTT
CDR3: CASSEWGQMNTEAFF

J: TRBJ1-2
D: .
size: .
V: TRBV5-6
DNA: TGTGCCAGCAGCCCGCGGAGGAGCGGGGCCTATGGCTACACCTTC
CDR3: CASSPRRSGAYGYTF

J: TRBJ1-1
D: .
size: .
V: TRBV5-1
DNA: TGCGCCAGCAGCTTGTCGTCGCTGCAGGCGAACACTGAAGCTTTCTTT
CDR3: CASSLSSLQANTEAFF

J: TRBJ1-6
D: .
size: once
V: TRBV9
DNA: TGTGCCAGCAGCGTAGCCAGGGTTGATTCACCCCTCCACTTT
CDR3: CASSVARVDSPLHF

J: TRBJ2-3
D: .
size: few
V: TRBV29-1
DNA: TGCAGCGTTGGGGGGACCGAGTTTAGCACAGATACGCAGTATTTT
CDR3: CSVGGTEFSTDTQYF

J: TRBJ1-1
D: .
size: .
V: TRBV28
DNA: TGTGCCAGCAGTTTTTGGGGTGACCTGAACACTGAAGCTTTCTTT
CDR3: CASSFWGDLNTEAFF

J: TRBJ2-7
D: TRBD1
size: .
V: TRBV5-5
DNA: TGTGCCAGCAGCTTTCCCCGACAGGGGGCCGCCTACGAGCAGTACTTC
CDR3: CASSFPRQGAAYEQYF

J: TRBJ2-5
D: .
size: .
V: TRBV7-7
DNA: TGTGCCAGCAGCAGTATTAAGAAGGGGGGGGCATCTCAAGAGACCCAGTACTTC
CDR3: CASSSIKKGGASQETQYF

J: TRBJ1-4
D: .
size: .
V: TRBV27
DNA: TGTGCCAGCAGTTCTCAAGGGGCTAATGAAAAACTGTTTTTT
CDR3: CASSSQGANEKLFF

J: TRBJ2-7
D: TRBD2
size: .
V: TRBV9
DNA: TGTGCCAGCAGCGTTCAAGCGGGGGTCTCCGAGCAGTACTTC
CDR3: CASSVQAGVSEQYF

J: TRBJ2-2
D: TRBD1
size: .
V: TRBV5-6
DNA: TGTGCCAGCAGCTTGGCCAGGGGGACCTTCGCCGGGGAGCTGTTTTTT
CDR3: CASSLARGTFAGELFF

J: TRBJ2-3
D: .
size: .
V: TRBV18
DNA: TGTGCCAGCTCACCCGGACTTCCCCCGGATACGCAGTATTTT
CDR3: CASSPGLPPDTQYF

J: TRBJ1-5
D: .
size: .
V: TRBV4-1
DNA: TGCGCCAGCAGCCGGGGTGGGCAGGCCTTAAATCAGCCCCAGCATTTT
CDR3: CASSRGGQALNQPQHF

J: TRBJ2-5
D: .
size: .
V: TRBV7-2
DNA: TGTGCCAGCAGCTTAGAAGCGGGTCCGGGGACCCAGTACTTC
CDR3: CASSLEAGPGTQYF

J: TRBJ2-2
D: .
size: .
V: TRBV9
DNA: TGTGCCAGCAGCGGAGAGGACAGACTTACCGGGGAGCTGTTTTTT
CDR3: CASSGEDRLTGELFF

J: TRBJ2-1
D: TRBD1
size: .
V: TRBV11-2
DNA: TGTGCCAGCGGACCTTCAGGGGGCCGGTATGAGCAGTTCTTC
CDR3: CASGPSGGRYEQFF

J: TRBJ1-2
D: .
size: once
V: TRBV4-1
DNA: TGCGCCAGCAGCGGGGTAGGCGGCGATGGCTACACCTTC
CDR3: CASSGVGGDGYTF

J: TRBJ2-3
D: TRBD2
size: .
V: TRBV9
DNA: TGTGCCAGCAGCGCCCTAGCGGGGGGCTACACAGATACGCAGTATTTT
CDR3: CASSALAGGYTDTQYF

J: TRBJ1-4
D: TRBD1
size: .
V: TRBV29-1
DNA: TGCAGCGTTGAGACAGGGTGGGCCGAAAAACTGTTTTTT
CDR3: CSVETGWAEKLFF

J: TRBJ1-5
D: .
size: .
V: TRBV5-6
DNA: TGTGCCAGCAGCTTGGGGTTTTCAGGGTGGACACCCCAGCATTTT
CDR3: CASSLGFSGWTPQHF

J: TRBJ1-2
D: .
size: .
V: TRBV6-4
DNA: TGTGCCAGCCTAGGAACCCATGGGCCCCCCTATGGCTACACCTTC
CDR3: CASLGTHGPPYGYTF

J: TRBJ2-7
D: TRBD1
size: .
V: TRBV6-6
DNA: TGTGCCAGCAGTTACGCCGGACAGGGGGCTGACGAGCAGTACTTC
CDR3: CASSYAGQGADEQYF

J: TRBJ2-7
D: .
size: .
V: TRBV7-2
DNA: TGTGCCAGCAGCTTAGCGTTTTCCGGGGTAGGCTACGAGCAGTACTTC
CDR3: CASSLAFSGVGYEQYF

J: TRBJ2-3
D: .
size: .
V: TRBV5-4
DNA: TGTGCCAGCAGCTTGGGTGAAGCAGATACGCAGTATTTT
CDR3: CASSLGEADTQYF

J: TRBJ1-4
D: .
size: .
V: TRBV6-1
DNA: TGTGCCAGCAGTGAAAGGGCGGGACACCTTAATGAAAAACTGTTTTTT
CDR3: CASSERAGHLNEKLFF

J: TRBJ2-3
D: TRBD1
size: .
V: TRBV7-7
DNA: TGTGCTAGCAGCTCCGGGACAGGGAAGGGCACAGATACGCAGTATTTT
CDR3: CASSSGTGKGTDTQYF

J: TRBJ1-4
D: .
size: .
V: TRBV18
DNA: TGTGCCAGCTCACCCCTTAAACAACGGGGCGAAAAACTGTTTTTT
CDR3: CASSPLKQRGEKLFF

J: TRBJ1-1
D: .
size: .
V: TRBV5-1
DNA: TGCGCCAGCAGCTTGCCGGAAGGACAGAACACTGAAGCTTTCTTT
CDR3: CASSLPEGQNTEAFF

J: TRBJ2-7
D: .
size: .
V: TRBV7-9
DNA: TGTGCCAGCGCACAGCCAACGTCCTACGAGCAGTACTTC
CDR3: CASAQPTSYEQYF

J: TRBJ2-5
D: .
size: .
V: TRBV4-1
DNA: TGCGCCAGCAGCCAAGGAGGGGACGAGGGGTGGCCAGAGACCCAGTACTTC
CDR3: CASSQGGDEGWPETQYF

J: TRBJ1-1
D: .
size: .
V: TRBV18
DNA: TGTGCCAGCTCACCACGCACAGGTGCGGACACTGAAGCTTTCTTT
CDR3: CASSPRTGADTEAFF

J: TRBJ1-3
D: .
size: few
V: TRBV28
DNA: TGTGCCAGCAGCAGTCTAAGGGGCCCCTCTGGCACCATATATTTT
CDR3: CASSSLRGPSGTIYF

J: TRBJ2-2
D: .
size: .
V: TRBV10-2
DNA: TGCGCCAGCAGTCCCCCGGAGGGGGTTGTAACCGGGGAGCTGTTTTTT
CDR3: CASSPPEGVVTGELFF

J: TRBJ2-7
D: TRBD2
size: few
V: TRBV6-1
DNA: TGTGCCAGCAGTGCCCGGGAGGTCTACGAGCAGTACTTC
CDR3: CASSAREVYEQYF

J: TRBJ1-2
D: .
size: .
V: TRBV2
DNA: TGTGCCAGCGTCCCGCCGGGAGCTCCGGGGGCCTATGGCTACACCTTC
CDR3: CASVPPGAPGAYGYTF

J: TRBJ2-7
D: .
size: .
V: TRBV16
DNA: TGTGCCAGCAGCCGACTTCAGGGCGAGCAGTACTTC
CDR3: CASSRLQGEQYF

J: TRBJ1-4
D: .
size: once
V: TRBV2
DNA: TGTGCCAGCTCTTTCGGGACTCTCACGAGAGAAAAACTGTTTTTT
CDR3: CASSFGTLTREKLFF

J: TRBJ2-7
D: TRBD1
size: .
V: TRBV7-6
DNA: TGTGCCAGCAGCGTAGAGATCGGACAGGGGTTGGGCGAGCAGTACTTC
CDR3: CASSVEIGQGLGEQYF

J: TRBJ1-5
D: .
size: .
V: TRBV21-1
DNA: TGTGCCAGCAGCCCCCACCCGGGACACCATAGCAATCAGCCCCAGCATTTT
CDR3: CASSPHPGHHSNQPQHF

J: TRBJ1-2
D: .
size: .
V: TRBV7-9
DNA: TGTGCCAGCACCGGGACGGGGGCGTTTTATGGCTACACCTTC
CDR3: CASTGTGAFYGYTF

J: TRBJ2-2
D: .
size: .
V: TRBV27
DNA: TGTGCCAGCAGTATGGTCCGGGCCTGGAACACCGGGGAGCTGTTTTTT
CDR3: CASSMVRAWNTGELFF

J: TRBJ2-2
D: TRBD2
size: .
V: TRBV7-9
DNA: TGTGCCAGCAGCTTAGGACTAGCGGGGAGCGGGGAGCTGTTTTTT
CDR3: CASSLGLAGSGELFF

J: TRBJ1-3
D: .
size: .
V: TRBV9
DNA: TGTGCCAGCAGCCTCGGGACGGCTGGAAACACCATATATTTT
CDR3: CASSLGTAGNTIYF

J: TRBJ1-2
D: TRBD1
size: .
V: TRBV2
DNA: TGTGCCAGCACCCGGGGACAGGCTGCTAACTATGGCTACACCTTC
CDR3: CASTRGQAANYGYTF

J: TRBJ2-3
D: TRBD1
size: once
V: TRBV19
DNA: TGTGCCAGTAGTCGACCGGGACAGGGAAATACGCAGTATTTT
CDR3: CASSRPGQGNTQYF

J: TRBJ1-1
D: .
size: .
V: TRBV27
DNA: TGTGCCAGCAGTTTTCGGCGGAGGAACACTGAAGCTTTCTTT
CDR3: CASSFRRRNTEAFF

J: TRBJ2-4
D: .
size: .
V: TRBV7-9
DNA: TGTGCCAGCAGCTCGGGGTTTCTGAACATTCAGTACTTC
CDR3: CASSSGFLNIQYF

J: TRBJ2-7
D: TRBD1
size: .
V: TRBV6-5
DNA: TGTGCCAGCAGTTATGGACAGGGTGGGTACGAGCAGTACTTC
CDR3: CASSYGQGGYEQYF

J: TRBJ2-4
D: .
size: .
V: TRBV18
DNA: TGTGCCAGCTCAGAAGCCAAAAACATTCAGTACTTC
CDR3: CASSEAKNIQYF

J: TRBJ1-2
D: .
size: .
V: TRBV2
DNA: TGTGCCAGCAGCCCGGCCCCTGGCTATGGCTACACCTTC
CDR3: CASSPAPGYGYTF

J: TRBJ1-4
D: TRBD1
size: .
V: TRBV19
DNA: TGTGCCAGTAGCACAGGGGGTTCGTGGGAAAAACTGTTTTTT
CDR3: CASSTGGSWEKLFF

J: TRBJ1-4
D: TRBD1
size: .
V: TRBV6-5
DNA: TGTGCCAGCAGTTACGGGACAGGGGGATCTAATGAAAAACTGTTTTTT
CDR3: CASSYGTGGSNEKLFF